This T cell receptor (beta chain) was captured by sequencing in a study of T cell responses to AZD1222 COVID-19 vaccine. A remark on this clone: Its target is not known.

V trimming: 5 bases; J trimming: 4 bases; junction bases outside the gene matches: 2. In germline, CDR1 is SGHTA, CDR2 FQGNSA. The length of the CDR3 is 13 residues. Clones were read by immunoSEQ multiplex PCR, and TCRdb kept only the in-frame ones, dropping some. Altogether 85,000 to 100,000 clones are present, more than 80% being singletons, with the ten largest covering about 13%. Points from the study as a whole: CD4 TCRs covered the whole spike, strongest at regions 160-218 and 743-854. The study identified only five or six AZD1222 recipients as seropositive at baseline.

Sequences were derived from peripheral blood, sampled on day 0 of AZD1222 vaccination. The chain couples TRBV7-2 to TRBJ2-5; 9 bases are a match to TRBD2. The receptor was isolated from an adult in good health. The CDR3 sequence: CASSASGVETQYF. The DNA for the CDR3 is TGTGCCAGCAGCGCTAGCGGGGTAGAGACCCAGTACTTC.